This T cell receptor (beta chain) was profiled in a study of cytomegalovirus exposure and HLA in healthy donors. Study at large: An earlier analysis identified 120 million or so unique TCR beta sequences in some 180 million T cells. General study results and limits: Earlier findings revealed that most TCR beta V segments proved productive either about 87% or about 30% of the time.

CDR1 is WNHNN, CDR2 SYGVQD, per germline (reference sequence). The CDR3 sequence is 15 residues long. J was trimmed by 4 bases and V by 6 bases; bases with no gene match: 10. Of note for this clone: Its antigen is unknown.

The PCR was carried out with 60 Vbeta primers and 13 Jbeta primers. The repertoire was sequenced with immunoSEQ multiplex PCR; TCRdb's copy has only in-frame clones and lacks some. Among approximately 100,000 clones, approximately 82% were seen once, and the ten largest hold 2.5%. Though nominally healthy at sampling, donors likely had unrecorded immune exposures. The genes are TRBV10-1 and TRBJ2-3, with 7 nucleotides matching TRBD2. Sequencing input: PBMCs. The receptor's source is a man in his forties in good health and CMV-seronegative. CDR3 residues: CASRRGASGPDTQYF. The DNA of the CDR3 is TGCGCCAGCAGAAGGGGTGCTAGCGGACCAGATACGCAGTATTTT.